This T cell receptor (beta chain) was captured in a study of T cell responses to AZD1222 COVID-19 vaccine. Study results and caveats: Breadth and depth of Spike-specific TCRs rose after two AZD1222 doses. The donor group comprised mostly white British people and more females; the analysis possibly underestimated clonal diversity.

Trimming left V 1 base short and J 6 bases short, with 6 bases between. The germline V gene encodes CDR1 SGHAT and CDR2 FQNNGV. This CDR3 region has 13 residues. Worth noting for this clone: What it binds is unknown.

Libraries were prepared by immunoSEQ multiplex PCR; TCRdb keeps only in-frame clonotypes and omits some of them. The sample includes tens of thousands of clones, approximately 90% of them seen just once. The material sequenced was peripheral blood, taken on day 0 of AZD1222 vaccination. This TCR was recovered from an adult in good health. The chain carries TRBV11-2 and TRBJ2-2, with D unclear. CDR3 amino acids: CASSLGRAGELFF. The CDR3 DNA reads as TGTGCCAGCAGCTTAGGTCGGGCCGGGGAGCTGTTTTTT. Full variable domain (outside the CDR3, taken from reference TRBV11-2 and TRBJ2-2): EAGVAQSPRYKIIEKRQSVAFWCNPISGHATLYWYQQILGQGPKLLIQFQNNGVVDDSQLPKDRFSAERLKGVDSTLKIQPAKLEDSAVYLCASSLGRAGELFFGEGSRLTVL.